A single sample gave rise to the 15 T cell receptor beta chains below, sequenced in a study of CD8+CD57+ T cells in acquired aplastic anemia. Sequenced patients had shown CD8+CD57+ cell expansion by flow cytometry. The use of genomic DNA as template underpinned the TCR beta VDJ and CDR3 profiling. TCRdb reanalysed the reads using MiXCR and keeps one entry per CDR3 protein. The top ten clones hold about 2.7% of a sample with 100,000 to 150,000 distinct CDR3 sequences, 30% to 45% of them seen once. The material sequenced was sorted CD4+, CD8+, or CD8+CD57+ T cells (not recorded which) from PBMCs. The origin of the receptors is a human donor with aplastic anemia.

This clonotype was seen a handful of times. The gene calls are TRBV5-1 and TRBJ1-1; D not resolved. V was cut by 4 bases and J by 4 bases, with 11 bases left in between. CDR1 is SGHRS and CDR2 is YFSETQ in the germline V gene. The CDR3 totals 13 residues. The CDR3 bases are TGCGCCAGCAGCAGCGCTCGGGGCACTGAAGCTTTCTTT. Its protein is CASSSARGTEAFF. Combining the CDR3 with reference TRBV5-1 and TRBJ1-1 gives the whole variable domain KAGVTQTPRYLIKTRGQQVTLSCSPISGHRSVSWYQQTPGQGLQFLFEYFSETQRNKGNFPGRFSGRQFSNSRSEMNVSTLELGDSALYLCASSSARGTEAFFGQGTRLTVV.

The table lists this clonotype with many counts. The chain is built from TRBV15 and TRBJ2-5; the D gene is possibly TRBD1 (6 bases). CDR1 and CDR2 from the germline V gene are LNHNV and YYDKDF (reference sequence). V gave up 6 bases and J gave up 1 base, with 9 bases separating them. The length of the CDR3 is 13 residues. The CDR3 here is CATSRDIQETQYF. The CDR3 nucleotides are TGTGCCACCAGTCGGGACATCCAAGAGACCCAGTACTTC.

This clonotype was seen once. V gene TRBV27 combines with J gene TRBJ2-2, with 15 bases that match TRBD2. V was pared by 5 bases and J by 4 bases, with 11 bases of the junction left unmatched. The CDR3 is made up of 19 amino acids. Germline V CDR1 and CDR2: MNHEY, SMNVEV (reference sequence). In nucleotides, the CDR3 is TGTGCCAGCAGTGTCCGCGGGACTAGCGGGGGGTGGGTCACCGGGGAGCTGTTTTTT. Amino acid sequence: CASSVRGTSGGWVTGELFF.

This clonotype occurred a few times. One junction end does not reproduce the germline sequence, and a read error may be involved. This chain links TRBV10-3 with TRBJ1-6, with D tentatively TRBD1 (6 bases). Germline V gives CDR1 ENHRY, CDR2 SYGVKD. The CDR3 covers 17 residues. CDR3: CASSELQGSSYNSPLHF. The CDR3 DNA follows: TGTGCCAGCAGTGAACTGCAGGGGAGCTCCTATAATTCACCCCTCCACTTT.

The V and J genes are TRBV7-2 and TRBJ2-7, with 9 bases that match TRBD2. The CDR3 has 14 residues. Germline CDR1 is SGHTA and CDR2 is FQGNSA. Trimming cost V 6 bases and J 0 bases; bases outside gene matches: 3. The CDR3 bases are TGTGCCAGCAGAATAGCGGGGGCCTCCTACGAGCAGTACTTC. It encodes CASRIAGASYEQYF.

Many counts were recorded for this clonotype. This chain uses TRBV2 with TRBJ2-1; no definite D call. V lost 2 bases and J lost 5, with 16 bases in between. CDR1 is SNHLY, CDR2 FYNNEI, per germline. This CDR3 comprises 16 residues. DNA of the CDR3: TGTGCCAGCAGTGAAAGTTATGGGCCCCCCCACAATGAGCAGTTCTTC. Its protein product is CASSESYGPPHNEQFF.

This clonotype was counted between two and nine times. The chain combines TRBV20-1 with TRBJ1-6; TRBD1 might be the D (5 bases). The CDR3 runs to 14 residues. Germline CDR1 reads DFQATT; CDR2 reads SNEGSKA (reference sequence). The V end was cut by 3 bases, the J end by 10 bases, with 16 bases between. In DNA form, the CDR3 reads TGCAGTGCTAGGGGCAGGGTAGGAAACTCACCCCTCCACTTT. This gives the protein CSARGRVGNSPLHF.

V gene TRBV24-1 combines with J gene TRBJ1-5; 8 nucleotides agree with TRBD1. CDR3 length: 15 amino acids. Trimming removed 5 bases from V and 6 bases from J; junction bases left unmatched: 8. The germline CDR1 and CDR2 sequences are KGHDR and SFDVKD. The CDR3 sequence is CATSAGQGRGQPQHF. The DNA of the CDR3 is TGTGCCACCAGTGCTGGACAGGGACGCGGTCAGCCCCAGCATTTT.

V usage is TRBV10-3 and J usage is TRBJ2-7; D unresolved. This CDR3 comprises 16 residues. Germline CDR1 ENHRY, CDR2 SYGVKD. CDR3 amino acids: CATPPPGRFSSYEQHV. In DNA, the CDR3 is TGTGCCACCCCCCCCCCAGGTCGATTTAGCTCCTACGAGCAGCACGTT.

V gene TRBV5-6 combines with J gene TRBJ2-1; D assignment may be TRBD1 or TRBD2 (5 bases each). The V and J ends lost 0 bases and 5 bases respectively, with 18 bases between them. Germline V gene data show CDR1 as SGHDT and CDR2 as YYEEEE. The CDR3 has 17 amino acids. The CDR3 region has the DNA TGTGCCAGCAGCTTGGCCGGAGGCAGCAGACAGCACAATGAGCAGTTCTTC. Its translation: CASSLAGGSRQHNEQFF.

This clonotype was seen ten or more times. This chain uses TRBV3-1 with TRBJ1-2; D ambiguous. This CDR3 is built from 15 residues. CDR1 is LGHDT, CDR2 YNNKEL, per germline (reference sequence). V dropped 1 base and J dropped 4 bases, with 13 bases sitting between them. The CDR3 is CASSQGLGGLYGYTF. The CDR3 bases are TGTGCCAGCAGCCAAGGACTCGGCGGACTCTATGGCTACACCTTC.

This clonotype was recorded many times. This chain joins TRBV19 and TRBJ2-1; D not certain. The CDR3 is 11 amino acids. Germline assignment: CDR1 LNHDA and CDR2 SQIVND (reference sequence). Trimming left V 4 bases short and J 4 bases short, with 2 bases between. CDR3 sequence reads: CASSTYNEQFF. As DNA, the CDR3 is TGTGCCAGTAGTACGTACAATGAGCAGTTCTTC.

This clonotype was counted at least ten times. This chain links TRBV12-3 or TRBV12-4 with TRBJ2-2, with 9 bases matching TRBD1. The V and J ends lost 8 bases and 7 bases, in that order; junction bases with no gene match: 11. This CDR3 is built from 15 residues. CDR3 coding DNA: TGTGCCAGCTACATAGGGACAGGGAAGTACGGGGAGCTGTTTTTT. Its protein product is CASYIGTGKYGELFF.

This chain uses TRBV25-1 with TRBJ2-1; no definite D call. This CDR3 spans 16 amino acids. CDR1 and CDR2 from the germline V gene are MGHDK and SYGVNS. The V end lost 7 bases, the J end lost 6 bases, and 22 bases lay between the germline ends. As DNA, the CDR3 is TGTGCCAGCACTGGTGACGCGCTCTATTTGACCAATGAGCAGTTCTTC. Protein: CASTGDALYLTNEQFF.

Many counts were recorded for this clonotype. The DNA for the CDR3 is TGTGCCAGCAGCTTTGATGACAGGGTCCAAGAGACCCAGTACTTC. Its translation is CASSFDDRVQETQYF. This chain joins TRBV11-1 and TRBJ2-5; 7 positions agree with TRBD1. V shed 3 bases and J 1 base; nucleotides not matched to a gene: 5. The CDR3 spans 15 residues. From germline, CDR1 is SGHAT and CDR2 FQDESV (reference sequence). Full variable domain (rest looked up from reference TRBV11-1 and TRBJ2-5): EAEVAQSPRYKITEKSQAVAFWCDPISGHATLYWYRQILGQGPELLVQFQDESVVDDSQLPKDRFSAERLKGVDSTLKIQPAELGDSAMYLCASSFDDRVQETQYFGPGTRLLVL.